One and the same sample provided the 2 T cell receptor beta chains below, sequenced in a study of breast tumors, draining lymph nodes, adjacent tissues. TCRdb analysed the multiplex PCR reads with MiXCR anew, one entry per CDR3 protein. The profile shows roughly 86,000 distinct CDR3 sequences, roughly 19% of them singletons. Samples came from axillary lymph nodes draining the breast cancer. The source material was axillary lymph node tissue. The origin of the receptors is a female donor with breast cancer. Some clones in this sample may be carry-over from other donors' samples.

As regards this clonotype: This may stem from a read error, because a much larger clone lies one nucleotide away. This chain connects TRBV19 to TRBJ1-5; a weak D match, TRBD1 (5 bases). Trimming stripped 11 bases from V and 6 bases from J, with 26 bases between. CDR1 LNHDA and CDR2 SQIVND come from the germline V gene (reference sequence). CDR3 length equals 16 residues. CDR3 nucleotide sequence: TGTGCCGGTCTCGGGGGGGGAGTTATGCATAGTCAGCCCCAGCATTTT. Its translation: CAGLGGGVMHSQPQHF.

In its sample, this clonotype was seen many times. The rearrangement joins TRBV9 to TRBJ2-6; no reliable D call. V lost 0 bases and J lost 0, with 10 bases in between. The CDR3 is 17 residues long. The germline gives CDR1 SGDLS, CDR2 YYNGEE. This chain's CDR3 is CASSVGVGSSGANVLTF. The CDR3 DNA is TGTGCCAGCAGCGTAGGGGTCGGCTCCTCTGGGGCCAACGTCCTGACTTTC.